These T cell receptor beta chains were read from a single sample in a study of blood T cell repertoires in COVID-19. Repertoires were generated with immunoSEQ multiplex PCR, while TCRdb's copy carries only in-frame clones and drops some. The sample records a few hundred thousand clones, roughly 89% being singletons. Material: PBMCs or T cells enriched from blood (not recorded which). Receptor source: a woman between 45 and 65 years old who had been exposed to COVID-19. CDR3s include the opening cysteine and the closing phenylalanine or tryptophan. Fields, in order: J gene, V gene, CDR3 protein.

j_call: TRBJ1-4
v_call: TRBV25-1
cdr3_aa: CASSEVSGGDYEKLFF

j_call: TRBJ1-3
v_call: TRBV5-1
cdr3_aa: CASRDRETGNTIYF

j_call: TRBJ1-2
v_call: TRBV6-1
cdr3_aa: CASSEFFFGQGLGYTF

j_call: TRBJ1-1
v_call: TRBV7-2
cdr3_aa: CASSSGGVGTEAFF

j_call: TRBJ1-1
v_call: TRBV29-1
cdr3_aa: CSVLLPGTGNLAFF

j_call: TRBJ1-2
v_call: TRBV24-1
cdr3_aa: CATSDPGEANYGYTF

j_call: TRBJ2-1
v_call: TRBV5-1
cdr3_aa: CASTQDVNNEQFF

j_call: TRBJ2-7
v_call: TRBV3-1/TRBV3-2
cdr3_aa: CASSQVGLAYEQYF

j_call: TRBJ2-3
v_call: TRBV5-1
cdr3_aa: CASSLEPLTDTQYF

j_call: TRBJ2-7
v_call: TRBV5-1
cdr3_aa: CASSLGTGGWSSYEQYF

j_call: TRBJ1-1
v_call: TRBV7-9
cdr3_aa: CASSFPQGHAFF

j_call: TRBJ2-3
v_call: TRBV7-2
cdr3_aa: CASSLTLGQGPDTQYF

j_call: TRBJ1-1
v_call: TRBV10-3
cdr3_aa: CAISDRGTEAFF

j_call: TRBJ2-5
v_call: TRBV12-3/TRBV12-4
cdr3_aa: CASSFQETQYF

j_call: TRBJ2-7
v_call: TRBV5-1
cdr3_aa: CASSLGQGPYEQYF

j_call: TRBJ2-7
v_call: TRBV7-8
cdr3_aa: CASSVQGGSYEQYF

j_call: TRBJ1-1
v_call: TRBV29-1
cdr3_aa: CSGRQGVWTEAFF

j_call: TRBJ1-2
v_call: TRBV14
cdr3_aa: CASSQDSGYGYTF

j_call: TRBJ1-4
v_call: TRBV28
cdr3_aa: CASSFPPGGTNEKLFF

j_call: TRBJ1-1
v_call: TRBV3-1/TRBV3-2
cdr3_aa: CASSRRTGKAFF

j_call: TRBJ1-2
v_call: TRBV20-1
cdr3_aa: CSANDGDGYTF

j_call: TRBJ1-1
v_call: TRBV7-2
cdr3_aa: CASSSSAGSFF

j_call: TRBJ2-5
v_call: TRBV27
cdr3_aa: CASSRLAGGETQYF

j_call: TRBJ1-4
v_call: TRBV7-2
cdr3_aa: CASSPGDGTEKLFF

j_call: TRBJ1-5
v_call: TRBV19
cdr3_aa: CASSIPWAGGNQPQHF

j_call: TRBJ1-1
v_call: TRBV28
cdr3_aa: CASSSGQGAGTEAFF